This T cell receptor beta chain is from a study of T cells after yellow fever vaccination. This clonotype showed up many times. Trimming removed 0 bases at V and 7 bases at J, with 10 bases between. CDR1 is SGHDN, CDR2 FVKESK, per germline. CDR3 size: 13 residues. TCRdb redid the calling of the 5' RACE reads with MiXCR, one entry per CDR3 protein. The sample lists tens of thousands of distinct CDR3 sequences; 6.3% were seen once. This rearrangement joins TRBV14 to TRBJ2-7; D gene ambiguous. The TCR originated in a man between 25 and 39 years old who received the YFV17D yellow fever vaccine. Sequences were derived from PBMCs, either bulk or a sorted T-cell subset (CD4+, CD8+, memory, or dextramer-sorted; not recorded which), sampled on the day of the yellow fever booster vaccination. Here the CDR3 reads CASSQDSLGEQYF. The CDR3 DNA follows: TGTGCCAGCAGCCAAGACAGCCTGGGGGAGCAGTACTTC.